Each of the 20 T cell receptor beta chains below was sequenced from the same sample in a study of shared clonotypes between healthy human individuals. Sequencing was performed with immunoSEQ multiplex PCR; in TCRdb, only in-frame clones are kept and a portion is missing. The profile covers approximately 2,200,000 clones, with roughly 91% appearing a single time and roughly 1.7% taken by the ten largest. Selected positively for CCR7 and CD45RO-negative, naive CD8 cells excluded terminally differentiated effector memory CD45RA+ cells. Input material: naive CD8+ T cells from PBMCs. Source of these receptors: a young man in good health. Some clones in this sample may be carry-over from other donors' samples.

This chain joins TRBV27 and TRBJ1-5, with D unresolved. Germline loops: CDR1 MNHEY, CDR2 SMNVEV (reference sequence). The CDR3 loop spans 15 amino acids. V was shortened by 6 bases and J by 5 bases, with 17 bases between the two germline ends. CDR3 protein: CASSPLPEGDQPQHF. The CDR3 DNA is TGTGCCAGCAGCCCCCTTCCGGAGGGCGATCAGCCCCAGCATTTT.

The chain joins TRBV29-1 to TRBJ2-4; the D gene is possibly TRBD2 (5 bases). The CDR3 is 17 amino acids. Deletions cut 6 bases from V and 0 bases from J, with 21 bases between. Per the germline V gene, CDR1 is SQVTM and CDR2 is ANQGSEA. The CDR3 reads CSVTLGLASLAKNIQYF. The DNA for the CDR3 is TGCAGCGTGACACTAGGGTTGGCATCCTTAGCCAAAAACATTCAGTACTTC.

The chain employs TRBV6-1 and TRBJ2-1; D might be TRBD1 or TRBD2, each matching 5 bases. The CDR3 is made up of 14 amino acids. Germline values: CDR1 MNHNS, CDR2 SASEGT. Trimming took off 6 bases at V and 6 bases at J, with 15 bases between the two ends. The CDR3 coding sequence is TGTGCCAGCAGCGTTTGGGGGACCCCCAATGAGCAGTTCTTC. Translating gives CASSVWGTPNEQFF.

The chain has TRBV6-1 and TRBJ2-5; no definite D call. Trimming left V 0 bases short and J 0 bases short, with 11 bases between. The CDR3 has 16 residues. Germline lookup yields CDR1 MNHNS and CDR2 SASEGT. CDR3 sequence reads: CASSEASVPYQETQYF. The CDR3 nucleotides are TGTGCCAGCAGTGAAGCATCGGTACCATACCAAGAGACCCAGTACTTC.

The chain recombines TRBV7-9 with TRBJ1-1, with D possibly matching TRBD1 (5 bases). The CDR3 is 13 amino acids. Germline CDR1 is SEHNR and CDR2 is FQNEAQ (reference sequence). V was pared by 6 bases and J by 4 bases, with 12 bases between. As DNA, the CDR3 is TGTGCCAGCAGACCAGATGGGGGCACTGAAGCTTTCTTT. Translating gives CASRPDGGTEAFF.

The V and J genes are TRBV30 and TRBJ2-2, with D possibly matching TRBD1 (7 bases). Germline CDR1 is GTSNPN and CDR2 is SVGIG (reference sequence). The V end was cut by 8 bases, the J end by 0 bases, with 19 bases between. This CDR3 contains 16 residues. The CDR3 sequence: CARLDRRVTNTGELFF. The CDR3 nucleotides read TGTGCCCGCTTGGACAGGAGGGTCACGAACACCGGGGAGCTGTTTTTT.

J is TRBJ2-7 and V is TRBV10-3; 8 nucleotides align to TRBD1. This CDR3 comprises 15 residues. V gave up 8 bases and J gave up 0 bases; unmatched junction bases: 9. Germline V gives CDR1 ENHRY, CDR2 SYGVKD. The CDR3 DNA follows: TGTGCCATCTCGGGATGGACAGGGAGCTCCTACGAGCAGTACTTC. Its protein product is CAISGWTGSSYEQYF.

The CDR3 loop is CASSLYRGLRNQPQHF. CDR3 in DNA: TGTGCCAGCAGTTTATATCGGGGATTACGCAATCAGCCCCAGCATTTT. The chain combines TRBV28 with TRBJ1-5; D unclear. CDR1 and CDR2 (germline): MDHEN, SYDVKM. This CDR3 comprises 16 residues. V lost 1 base, J lost 2 bases, and 12 bases lay in between.

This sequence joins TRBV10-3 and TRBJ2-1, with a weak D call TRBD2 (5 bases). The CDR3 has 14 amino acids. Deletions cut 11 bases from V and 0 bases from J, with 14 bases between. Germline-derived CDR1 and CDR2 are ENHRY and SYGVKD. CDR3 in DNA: TGTGCCTCGATGAGGGAGACCTCCTACAATGAGCAGTTCTTC. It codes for CASMRETSYNEQFF.

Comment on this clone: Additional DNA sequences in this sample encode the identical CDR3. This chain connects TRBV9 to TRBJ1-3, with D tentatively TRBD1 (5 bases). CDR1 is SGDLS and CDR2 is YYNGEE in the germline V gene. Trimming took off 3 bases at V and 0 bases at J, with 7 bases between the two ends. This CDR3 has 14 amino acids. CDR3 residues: CASSGGSSGNTIYF. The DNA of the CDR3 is TGTGCCAGCAGCGGGGGGAGCTCTGGAAACACCATATATTTT.

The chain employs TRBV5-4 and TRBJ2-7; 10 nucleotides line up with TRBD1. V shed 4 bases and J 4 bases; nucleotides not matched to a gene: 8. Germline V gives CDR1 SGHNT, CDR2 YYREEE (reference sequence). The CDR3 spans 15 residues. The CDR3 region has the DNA TGTGCCAGCAGCACTCCGGGACAGGGGACTTACGAGCAGTACTTC. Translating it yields CASSTPGQGTYEQYF.

This chain's CDR3 is CASSAYRGDYGYTF. CDR3 nucleotides: TGTGCCAGTAGTGCATACAGGGGGGACTATGGCTACACCTTC. The chain joins TRBV19 to TRBJ1-2; TRBD1 aligns across 8 bases. Per germline, CDR1 LNHDA and CDR2 SQIVND (reference sequence). The length of the CDR3 is 14 residues. V lost 5 bases and J lost 3; bases outside the gene matches: 5.

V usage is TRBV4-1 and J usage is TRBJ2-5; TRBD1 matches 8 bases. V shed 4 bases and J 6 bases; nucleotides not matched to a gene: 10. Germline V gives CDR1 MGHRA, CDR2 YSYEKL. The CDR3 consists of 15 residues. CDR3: CASSLVDRDGQTQYF. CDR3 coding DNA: TGCGCCAGCAGCCTTGTGGACAGGGATGGTCAGACCCAGTACTTC.

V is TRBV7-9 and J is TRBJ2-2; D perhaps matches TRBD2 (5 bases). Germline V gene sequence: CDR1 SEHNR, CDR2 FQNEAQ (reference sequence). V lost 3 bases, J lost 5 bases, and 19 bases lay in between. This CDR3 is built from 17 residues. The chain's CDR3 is CASSFRTVEPPTGELFF. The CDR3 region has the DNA TGTGCCAGCAGCTTCCGGACTGTAGAGCCCCCTACCGGGGAGCTGTTTTTT. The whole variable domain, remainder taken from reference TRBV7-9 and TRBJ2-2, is DTGVSQNPRHKITKRGQNVTFRCDPISEHNRLYWYRQTLGQGPEFLTYFQNEAQLEKSRLLSDRFSAERPKGSFSTLEIQRTEQGDSAMYLCASSFRTVEPPTGELFFGEGSRLTVL.

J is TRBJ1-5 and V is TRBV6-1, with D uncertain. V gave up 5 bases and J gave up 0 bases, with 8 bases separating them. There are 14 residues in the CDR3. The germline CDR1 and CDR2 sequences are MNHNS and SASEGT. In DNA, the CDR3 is TGTGCCAGCAGTCCGACATCTAGCAATCAGCCCCAGCATTTT. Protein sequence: CASSPTSSNQPQHF.

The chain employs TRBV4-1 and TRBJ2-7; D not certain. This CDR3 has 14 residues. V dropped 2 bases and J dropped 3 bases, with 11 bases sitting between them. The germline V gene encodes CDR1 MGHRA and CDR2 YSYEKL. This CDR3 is CASSQIRKNYEQYF. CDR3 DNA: TGCGCCAGCAGCCAAATAAGGAAAAACTACGAGCAGTACTTC.

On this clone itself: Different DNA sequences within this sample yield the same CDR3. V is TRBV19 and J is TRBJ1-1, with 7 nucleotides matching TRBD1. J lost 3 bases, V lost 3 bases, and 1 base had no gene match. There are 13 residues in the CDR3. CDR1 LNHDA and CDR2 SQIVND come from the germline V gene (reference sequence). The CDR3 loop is CASSITGDTEAFF. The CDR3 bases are TGTGCCAGTAGTATTACAGGGGACACTGAAGCTTTCTTT.

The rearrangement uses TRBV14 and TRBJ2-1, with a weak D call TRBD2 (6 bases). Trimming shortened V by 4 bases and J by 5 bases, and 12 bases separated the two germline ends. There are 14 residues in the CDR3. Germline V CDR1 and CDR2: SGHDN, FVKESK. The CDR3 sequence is CASSLTSGDNEQFF. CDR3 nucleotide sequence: TGTGCCAGCAGCCTAACATCGGGGGACAATGAGCAGTTCTTC.

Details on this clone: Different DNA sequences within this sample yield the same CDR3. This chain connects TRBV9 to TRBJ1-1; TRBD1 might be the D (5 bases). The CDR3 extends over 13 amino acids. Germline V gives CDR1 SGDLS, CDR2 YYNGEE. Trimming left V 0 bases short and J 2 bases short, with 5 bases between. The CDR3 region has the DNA TGTGCCAGCAGCGTAGGGACAAACACTGAAGCTTTCTTT. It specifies CASSVGTNTEAFF. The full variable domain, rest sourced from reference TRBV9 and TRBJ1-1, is DSGVTQTPKHLITATGQRVTLRCSPRSGDLSVYWYQQSLDQGLQFLIQYYNGEERAKGNILERFSAQQFPDLHSELNLSSLELGDSALYFCASSVGTNTEAFFGQGTRLTVV.

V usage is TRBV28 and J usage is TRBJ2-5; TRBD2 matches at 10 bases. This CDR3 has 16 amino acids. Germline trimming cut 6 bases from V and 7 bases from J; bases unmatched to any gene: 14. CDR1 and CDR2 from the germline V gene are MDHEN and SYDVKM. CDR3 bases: TGTGCCAGCAGCCCTGCTAGCGGGAGCCCCCTGGGGACCCAGTACTTC. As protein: CASSPASGSPLGTQYF.